This TCR beta chain was recorded in a study of regulatory T cells in long-lasting Graves disease. Documented time point: persistent/refractory GD, antithyroid drugs over 5 years with positive TRAb. The TCR library was made from RNA extracted from PBMCs. Construction of TCR beta libraries relied on iRepertoire HTBI primers and on Arm-PCR targeting CDR3 regions. TCRdb processed the multiplex PCR reads anew with MiXCR; each CDR3 protein has one entry. The sample includes roughly 450,000 distinct CDR3 sequences, roughly a quarter of them seen just once. The junction had 8 bases not matched to a gene; V was cut back by 2 bases and J by 13 bases. Germline CDR1 reads GTSNPN; CDR2 reads SVGIG (reference sequence). There are 13 residues in the CDR3.

The source material was peripheral blood mononuclear cells (PBMCs), sampled when the disease was refractory, from a patient treated with antithyroid drugs. The chain combines TRBV30 with TRBJ2-4; 10 nucleotides align to TRBD1. The sequence came from a female donor with Graves disease. CDR3 in amino acids: CAWSYGQGDRQYF. CDR3 bases: TGTGCCTGGAGTTATGGACAGGGGGACCGGCAGTACTTC.